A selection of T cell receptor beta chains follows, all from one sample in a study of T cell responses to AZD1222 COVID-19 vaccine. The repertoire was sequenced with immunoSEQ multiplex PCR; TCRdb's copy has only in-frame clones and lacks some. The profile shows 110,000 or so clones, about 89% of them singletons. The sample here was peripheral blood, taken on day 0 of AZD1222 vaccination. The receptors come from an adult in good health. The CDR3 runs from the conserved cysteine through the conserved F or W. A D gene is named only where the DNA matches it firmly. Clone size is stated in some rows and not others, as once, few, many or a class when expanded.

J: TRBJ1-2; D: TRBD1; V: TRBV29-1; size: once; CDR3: CSAGGQGEGYTF; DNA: TGCAGCGCGGGGGGACAGGGGGAAGGCTACACCTTC
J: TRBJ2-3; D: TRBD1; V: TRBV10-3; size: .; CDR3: CAISRQGEIPDTQYF; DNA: TGTGCCATCAGCCGACAGGGGGAGATTCCAGATACGCAGTATTTT
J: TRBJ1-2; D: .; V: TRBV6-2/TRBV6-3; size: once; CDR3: CASSPAGRAGYTF; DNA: TGTGCCAGCAGCCCCGCCGGGAGGGCGGGCTACACCTTC
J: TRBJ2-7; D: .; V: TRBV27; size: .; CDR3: CASSRLDGQTDEQYF; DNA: TGTGCCAGCAGCCGACTTGACGGACAGACCGATGAGCAGTACTTC
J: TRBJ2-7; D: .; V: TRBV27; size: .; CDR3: CASSTSESSYEQYF; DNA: TGTGCCAGCAGCACGTCGGAGAGCTCCTACGAGCAGTACTTC
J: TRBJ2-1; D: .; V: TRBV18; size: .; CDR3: CASSPSRANEQFF; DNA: TGTGCCAGCTCACCAAGTCGAGCCAATGAGCAGTTCTTC
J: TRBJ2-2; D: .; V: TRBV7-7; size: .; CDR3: CASSPMGLSRTGELFF; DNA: TGTGCTAGCAGCCCAATGGGACTTTCCAGAACCGGGGAGCTGTTTTTT
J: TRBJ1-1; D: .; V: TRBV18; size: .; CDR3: CASSLGRGAEAFF; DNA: TGTGCCAGCTCACTGGGCAGGGGCGCTGAAGCTTTCTTT
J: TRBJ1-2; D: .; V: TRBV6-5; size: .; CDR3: CASSYDQGIGYGYTF; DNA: TGTGCCAGCAGTTATGACCAAGGAATAGGCTATGGCTACACCTTC
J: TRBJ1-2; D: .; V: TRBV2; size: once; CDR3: CASSVEGNYGYTF; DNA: TGTGCCAGCAGTGTAGAGGGTAACTATGGCTACACCTTC
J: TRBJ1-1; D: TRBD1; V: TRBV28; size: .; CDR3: CASTRDSTALRAFF; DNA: TGTGCCAGCACCCGGGACAGCACTGCGCTTCGAGCTTTCTTT
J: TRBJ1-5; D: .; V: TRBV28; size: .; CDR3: CASSSLDQPQHF; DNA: TGTGCCAGCAGTTCACTCGATCAGCCCCAGCATTTT
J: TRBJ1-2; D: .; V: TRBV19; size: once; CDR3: CASSEQDSTTYGYTF; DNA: TGTGCCAGTAGTGAACAGGATTCTACGACCTATGGCTACACCTTC
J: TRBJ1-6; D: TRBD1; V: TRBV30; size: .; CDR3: CAWNQGGRNSPLHF; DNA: TGTGCCTGGAATCAGGGGGGTAGAAATTCACCCCTCCACTTT
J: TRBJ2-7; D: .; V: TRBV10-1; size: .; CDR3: CASSPDHYEQYF; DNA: TGCGCCAGCAGTCCGGACCACTACGAGCAGTACTTC
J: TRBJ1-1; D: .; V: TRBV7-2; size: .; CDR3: CASRQTQGNTEAFF; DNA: TGTGCCAGCAGGCAGACTCAGGGGAACACTGAAGCTTTCTTT
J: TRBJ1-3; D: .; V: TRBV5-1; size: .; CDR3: CASSSGQGNTIYF; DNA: TGCGCCAGCAGCAGTGGACAGGGAAACACCATATATTTT
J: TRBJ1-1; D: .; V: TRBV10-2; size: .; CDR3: CASSEGGTEAFF; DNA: TGCGCCAGCAGTGAGGGGGGTACTGAAGCTTTCTTT
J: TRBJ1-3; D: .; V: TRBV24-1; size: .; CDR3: CATSGNTIYF; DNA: TGTGCCACCAGTGGTAACACCATATATTTT
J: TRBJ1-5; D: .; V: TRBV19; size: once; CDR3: CASTPDKGSNQPQHF; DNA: TGTGCCAGTACCCCGGACAAAGGGAGCAATCAGCCCCAGCATTTT
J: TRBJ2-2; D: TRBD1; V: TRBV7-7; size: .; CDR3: CASSTTGANTGELFF; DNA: TGTGCTAGCAGCACCACAGGGGCGAACACCGGGGAGCTGTTTTTT
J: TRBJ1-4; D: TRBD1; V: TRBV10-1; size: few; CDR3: CATLEQGAGEKLFF; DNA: TGCGCCACCCTGGAACAGGGGGCTGGAGAAAAACTGTTTTTT
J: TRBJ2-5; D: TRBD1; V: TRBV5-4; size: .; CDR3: CASSSGQEETQYF; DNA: TGTGCCAGCAGCTCGGGACAGGAAGAGACCCAGTACTTC
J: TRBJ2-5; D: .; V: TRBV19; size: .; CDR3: CASSPPPGVLYQETQYF; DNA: TGTGCCAGTAGTCCCCCCCCGGGGGTCCTCTACCAAGAGACCCAGTACTTC
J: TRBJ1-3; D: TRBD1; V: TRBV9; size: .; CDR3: CASSVEQGPGNTIYF; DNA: TGTGCCAGCAGCGTAGAACAGGGGCCTGGAAACACCATATATTTT
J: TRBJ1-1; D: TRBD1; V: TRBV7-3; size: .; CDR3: CASSAGTGGKAFF; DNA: TGTGCCAGCAGCGCAGGGACAGGTGGGAAAGCTTTCTTT
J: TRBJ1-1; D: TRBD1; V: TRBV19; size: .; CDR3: CASSQTGTGKAFF; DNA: TGTGCCAGTAGTCAGACCGGGACAGGGAAAGCTTTCTTT
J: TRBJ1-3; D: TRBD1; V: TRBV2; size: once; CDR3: CASSLDRAGNTIYF; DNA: TGTGCCAGCAGTTTGGACAGGGCTGGAAACACCATATATTTT
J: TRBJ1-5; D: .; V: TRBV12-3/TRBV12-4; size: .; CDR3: CASSLGPQPQHF; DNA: TGTGCCAGCAGTTTGGGGCCCCAGCCCCAGCATTTT
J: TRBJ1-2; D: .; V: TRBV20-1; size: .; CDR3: CSASGGARNGYTF; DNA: TGCAGTGCTAGTGGGGGGGCGCGGAATGGCTACACCTTC
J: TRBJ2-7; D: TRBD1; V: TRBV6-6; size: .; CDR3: CASSYSRNRGDYEQYF; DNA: TGTGCCAGCAGTTACTCCCGGAACAGGGGGGACTACGAGCAGTACTTC
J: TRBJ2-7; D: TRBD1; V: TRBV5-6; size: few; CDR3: CASRPTGSSEQYF; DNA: TGTGCCAGCAGACCGACAGGGAGCAGCGAGCAGTACTTC
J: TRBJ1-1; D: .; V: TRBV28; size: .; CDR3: CASSYISGKNTEAFF; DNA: TGTGCCAGCAGCTACATATCCGGAAAAAACACTGAAGCTTTCTTT
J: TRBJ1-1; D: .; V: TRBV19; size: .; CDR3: CASQENTEAFF; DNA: TGTGCCAGTCAGGAGAACACTGAAGCTTTCTTT
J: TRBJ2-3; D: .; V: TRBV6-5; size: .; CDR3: CASSHIYTDTQYF; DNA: TGTGCCAGCAGTCATATTTACACAGATACGCAGTATTTT
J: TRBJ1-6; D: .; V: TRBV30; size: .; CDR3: CAWTPWPPDSPLHF; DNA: TGTGCCTGGACCCCATGGCCTCCGGATTCACCCCTCCACTTT
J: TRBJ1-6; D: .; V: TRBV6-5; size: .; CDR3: CASSYVPSYNSPLHF; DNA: TGTGCCAGCAGTTACGTCCCCTCCTATAATTCACCCCTCCACTTT
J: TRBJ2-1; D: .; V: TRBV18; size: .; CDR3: CASSPRAGNNEQFF; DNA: TGTGCCAGCTCACCACGGGCCGGAAACAATGAGCAGTTCTTC
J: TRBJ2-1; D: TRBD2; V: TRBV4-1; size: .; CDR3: CASSQDVAGVYEQFF; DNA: TGCGCCAGCAGCCAAGATGTAGCGGGAGTCTATGAGCAGTTCTTC
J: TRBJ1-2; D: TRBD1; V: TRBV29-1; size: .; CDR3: CSVGQGAPDYTF; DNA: TGCAGCGTTGGACAGGGGGCCCCTGACTACACCTTC
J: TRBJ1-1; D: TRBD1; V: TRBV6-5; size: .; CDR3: CASSTRQGDTEAFF; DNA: TGTGCCAGCAGTACCAGACAGGGCGACACTGAAGCTTTCTTT
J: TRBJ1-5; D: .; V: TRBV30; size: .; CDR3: CAWSIDSNQPQHF; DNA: TGTGCCTGGAGTATAGATAGCAATCAGCCCCAGCATTTT
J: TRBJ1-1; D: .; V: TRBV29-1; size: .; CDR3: CSVAVRGRMNTEAFF; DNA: TGCAGCGTCGCCGTCAGGGGTCGGATGAACACTGAAGCTTTCTTT
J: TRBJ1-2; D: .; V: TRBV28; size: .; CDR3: CASSSHRTYGYTF; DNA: TGTGCCAGCAGTTCGCACAGGACCTATGGCTACACCTTC
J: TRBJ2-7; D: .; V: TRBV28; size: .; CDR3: CASSQDEVAFQQYF; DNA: TGTGCCAGCAGCCAGGACGAGGTAGCGTTCCAGCAGTACTTC